Following are 8 T cell receptor beta chains from one sample sequenced in a study of spatial heterogeneity in lung cancer. Time point noted: sample taken at primary tumor resection. Unsorted whole RNA from tumor, nontumor lung or frozen PBMC underwent sequencing. MiXCR, run by TCRdb on the 5' RACE reads, gives a single entry per CDR3 protein. The sample shows roughly 60,000 distinct CDR3 sequences, 8% to 9% of them seen only once. Sequencing used PBMCs, obtained at surgery. Receptors were obtained from a female donor with early-stage non-small cell lung cancer.

This clonotype was seen many times. The chain has TRBV20-1 and TRBJ1-2; D not certain. CDR3 length: 12 residues. Trimming took 8 bases from V and 1 from J, leaving 11 bases between them. Germline V CDR1 and CDR2: DFQATT, SNEGSKA (reference sequence). The chain's CDR3 is CSSPRGNYGYTF. CDR3 bases: TGCAGTAGCCCGCGGGGTAACTATGGCTACACCTTC.

The sample holds many counts of this clonotype. The chain links TRBV7-9 to TRBJ1-3; D remains ambiguous. The V gene lost 5 bases and the J gene lost 7 bases, with 12 bases spanning the gap. Germline CDR1 is SEHNR and CDR2 is FQNEAQ (reference sequence). This CDR3 is built from 13 residues. This chain's CDR3 is CASSPIPGNTIYF. Here the CDR3 DNA reads TGTGCCAGCAGCCCAATCCCGGGGAACACCATATATTTT.

The chain employs TRBV6-4 and TRBJ2-5; D is perhaps TRBD1 (5 bases). CDR1 and CDR2 (germline): MRHNA, SNTAGT. The CDR3 runs to 15 residues. V lost 4 bases to trimming and J lost 2 bases, with 14 bases between them. As DNA, the CDR3 is TGTGCCAGCAGTGCCTCGACAGTACCTCAAGAGACCCAGTACTTC. Translating gives CASSASTVPQETQYF.

The gene calls are TRBV20-1 and TRBJ2-1; 10 bases align to TRBD2. Losses at the gene ends were 0 bases for V and 0 bases for J; bases not matched to a gene: 5. The germline CDR1 and CDR2 sequences are DFQATT and SNEGSKA (reference sequence). The CDR3 contains 17 residues. The CDR3 DNA reads as TGCAGTGCTAGAGATCCTAGCGGGGGAAACTCCTACAATGAGCAGTTCTTC. Protein product: CSARDPSGGNSYNEQFF.

This clonotype was seen many times. The V and J genes are TRBV5-1 and TRBJ1-4; TRBD1 matches at 7 bases. CDR1 and CDR2 from the germline V gene are SGHRS and YFSETQ. This CDR3 comprises 14 residues. Trimming cost V 0 bases and J 4 bases; bases outside gene matches: 0. As DNA, the CDR3 is TGCGCCAGCAGCTTGGGACAGGGTAATGAAAAACTGTTTTTT. Its translation is CASSLGQGNEKLFF.

This clonotype was detected ten times or more. Here the CDR3 reads CASSVEGQGAQPQHF. The CDR3 nucleotides read TGTGCCAGCAGCGTAGAAGGACAGGGGGCCCAGCCCCAGCATTTT. The rearrangement uses TRBV9 and TRBJ1-5, with 11 positions matching TRBD1. The CDR3 has 15 residues. Germline loops: CDR1 SGDLS, CDR2 YYNGEE. With V trimmed by 0 bases and J by 7 bases, 3 bases remained unmatched.

This clonotype was seen a handful of times. The CDR3 DNA reads as TGTGCCAGTAGTATAGGCCCTAATAATGAGCAGTTCTTC. This encodes CASSIGPNNEQFF. The gene calls are TRBV19 and TRBJ2-1; no definite D call. Trimming took off 1 base at V and 7 bases at J, with 8 bases between the two ends. The length of the CDR3 is 13 residues. Looked up from germline, CDR1 is LNHDA and CDR2 is SQIVND (reference sequence).

The V gene is TRBV7-8, the J gene TRBJ2-7; 7 nucleotides agree with TRBD2. CDR3 length: 16 residues. V trimming: 5 bases; J trimming: 0 bases; junction bases outside the gene matches: 10. Germline CDR1 is SGHVS and CDR2 is FQNEAQ. CDR3 sequence reads: CASSLRPSGSSYEQYV. DNA of the CDR3: TGTGCCAGCAGCCTCCGACCTAGCGGATCCTCCTACGAGCAGTACGTC.